These 6 T cell receptor beta chains were sequenced from one sample in a study of Graves' ophthalmopathy and Graves' hyperthyroidism listed by TCRdb under 2018. The data were produced on an Illumina HiSeq 2000. For repertoire sequencing, TCR beta CDR3 regions were amplified from RNA transcripts. HTBI primers and the Qiagen OneStep RT-PCR kit were used in a first-round RT-PCR, which was followed by a second-round multiplex PCR, size selection and purification. Clones were called with MiXCR by TCRdb after fastp trimmed the public reads at Q25, and only in-frame beta chains were retained. Identical CDR3 proteins give one entry, which carries the most common genes and DNA. The sample records about 500,000 distinct CDR3 sequences, approximately 15% of which are singletons. The ten top clones hold approximately 9.8% of the sample. Source material: blood. The receptors originated from a woman aged 25 to 39 with Graves' ophthalmopathy. Donor details come from another sample of the same person, matched by shared clones.

This clonotype was seen ten or more times. This sequence joins TRBV11-1 and TRBJ2-2; TRBD1 matches 9 bases. J gave up 7 bases and V 7 bases, and 10 bases lay outside the gene matches. Germline CDR1 is SGHAT and CDR2 is FQDESV (reference sequence). The CDR3 contains 15 residues. The CDR3 sequence: CASTRGQGEFGELFF. In DNA form, the CDR3 reads TGTGCCAGCACGCGGGGACAGGGAGAGTTCGGGGAGCTGTTTTTT.

At least ten counts were recorded for this clonotype. This rearrangement joins TRBV6-5 to TRBJ1-2, with TRBD1 matching 9 bases. With 4 bases clipped from V and 0 bases from J, the junction kept 6 bases outside the gene matches. Per the germline V gene, CDR1 is MNHEY and CDR2 is SVGAGI. The CDR3 is 16 amino acids. The CDR3 nucleotides read TGTGCCAGCAGTTCCAGGGGACAGGGAGCTAACTATGGCTACACCTTC. Its protein is CASSSRGQGANYGYTF.

This clonotype was seen at least ten times. The rearrangement joins TRBV15 to TRBJ1-1, with a possible D match to TRBD1 (5 bases). CDR3 length equals 14 residues. Trimming left V 5 bases short and J 4 bases short, with 14 bases between. CDR1 LNHNV and CDR2 YYDKDF come from the germline V gene (reference sequence). This chain's CDR3 is CATSALGGGTEAFF. In DNA form, the CDR3 reads TGTGCCACCAGCGCCCTGGGGGGTGGCACTGAAGCTTTCTTT.

This clonotype was seen a few times. For the CDR3, the DNA is TGTGCCACTTCAGGGTTCTACACTGAAGCTTTCTTT. Translated: CATSGFYTEAFF. The chain couples TRBV30 to TRBJ1-1, with D perhaps matching TRBD1 (5 bases). Germline lookup yields CDR1 GTSNPN and CDR2 SVGIG (reference sequence). V shed 8 bases and J shed 3 bases, with 13 bases lying between them. The CDR3 runs to 12 residues.

In this sample, this clonotype turned up many times. This chain joins TRBV7-9 and TRBJ2-5; possibly TRBD2 for D (6 bases). The CDR3 sequence is 13 residues long. CDR1 SEHNR and CDR2 FQNEAQ come from the germline V gene (reference sequence). V gave up 5 bases and J gave up 7 bases, with 14 bases separating them. CDR3 loop: CASSRGTLGTQYF. The CDR3 DNA reads as TGTGCCAGCAGCCGGGGGACGTTAGGGACCCAGTACTTC.

Many counts were recorded for this clonotype. The V call is TRBV6-1, the J call TRBJ1-1, with D perhaps matching TRBD1 (5 bases). With 2 bases removed from V and 2 bases from J, the gap between germline ends came to 9 bases. This CDR3 comprises 14 residues. Germline values: CDR1 MNHNS, CDR2 SASEGT. CDR3 DNA: TGTGCCAGCAGTGAACTGGGGGTCAACACTGAAGCTTTCTTT. Its translation: CASSELGVNTEAFF.